This T cell receptor (beta chain) is from a study of beta chain features in type 1 diabetes. Study-level findings and limits: Fewer insertions but more deletions were seen at VDJ junctions in type 1 diabetes patients.

Every participating donor gave one draw, a heparinised blood sample averaging about 100 mL. On this clone itself: The antigen is unknown.

Germline assignment: CDR1 SGDLS and CDR2 YYNGEE. CDR3 length equals 16 residues. The J segment lost 5 bases and the V segment lost 4 bases, leaving 9 bases of the junction unmatched. Expressed TCRB transcripts were sequenced because the isolated RNA had all been reverse transcribed beforehand. TCRdb keeps only in-frame clones here, not all; method: immunoSEQ multiplex PCR. Of about half a million clones in the sample, 30% were seen once. The sequence was obtained from a man between 18 and 29 years old in good health. Sequenced sample: naive CD4+ T cells from blood. The chain recombines TRBV9 with TRBJ2-1, with TRBD2 matching 10 bases. CDR3 residues: CASSRSLAGENNEQFF. The CDR3 region has the DNA TGTGCCAGCAGCCGCTCTCTAGCGGGAGAAAACAATGAGCAGTTCTTC.